The 5 T cell receptor beta chains presented below share a single source sample, sequenced in a study of Tregs in tolerant kidney transplant recipients. Assay used: immunoSEQ multiplex PCR; TCRdb lists only in-frame clones, some missing. The sample yields about 59,000 clones, about four fifths seen once. Sequenced sample: CD4+ T cells from blood. The receptor source for this set is a human donor in good health.

The V gene is TRBV29-1, the J gene TRBJ2-5; D is perhaps TRBD1 (6 bases). With 3 bases removed from V and 10 bases from J, the gap between germline ends came to 9 bases. The CDR3 runs 10 residues. The germline CDR1 and CDR2 sequences are SQVTM and ANQGSEA. The CDR3 protein is CSVERGNQYF. DNA of the CDR3: TGCAGCGTTGAGAGGGGGAACCAGTACTTC.

This chain uses TRBV5-6 with TRBJ1-1, with 7 positions matching TRBD1. The CDR3 consists of 15 residues. V shed 2 bases and J 1 base; nucleotides not matched to a gene: 5. Looked up from germline, CDR1 is SGHDT and CDR2 is YYEEEE. CDR3 sequence reads: CASSFADRRNTEAFF. Here the CDR3 DNA reads TGTGCCAGCAGCTTCGCGGACAGGCGGAACACTGAAGCTTTCTTT.

This clone was seen only once. The V gene is TRBV29-1, the J gene TRBJ2-5; TRBD2 matches at 7 bases. The CDR3 is made up of 13 amino acids. The J segment lost 2 bases and the V segment lost 8 bases, leaving 8 bases of the junction unmatched. Germline CDR1 and CDR2: SQVTM and ANQGSEA. The CDR3 nucleotides are TGCAGCTCTAACCCCGGGGGGCAAGAGACCCAGTACTTC. It codes for CSSNPGGQETQYF.

The V gene is TRBV9, the J gene TRBJ2-1, with D tentatively TRBD2 (6 bases). The CDR3 runs 17 residues. The germline CDR1 and CDR2 sequences are SGDLS and YYNGEE. The V gene lost 0 bases and the J gene lost 4 bases, with 17 bases spanning the gap. CDR3 protein: CASSVAGAPKTYNEQFF. The CDR3 nucleotides read TGTGCCAGCAGCGTAGCGGGAGCCCCAAAAACTTACAATGAGCAGTTCTTC.

The chain combines TRBV4-3 with TRBJ2-5; 7 bases fit TRBD2. This CDR3 is built from 13 residues. Germline V gives CDR1 LGHNA, CDR2 YSLEER. V trimming: 3 bases; J trimming: 5 bases; junction bases outside the gene matches: 3. The CDR3 DNA reads as TGCGCCAGCAGCCAGGGGGGGGAGGAGACCCAGTACTTC. This sequence encodes CASSQGGEETQYF.